This T cell receptor beta chain was obtained from a study of OX40 agonist ivuxolimab in advanced cancers. Study details: Past anti-PD-1, anti-PD-L1 or anti-CTLA-4 therapy was accepted, and 30% to 50% had received some. Of the patients, three showed partial responses, one with hepatocellular carcinoma and two with cutaneous melanoma.

Overall study results and limits: Averaging showed that CD8+ T cells had more expanded clones than CD4+ did.

Data came from immunoSEQ multiplex PCR; TCRdb stores just in-frame clones and leaves some out. Of some 14,000 clones listed, approximately 80% are singletons. With autoimmune disease history or systemic immunosuppression, patients were excluded. The CDR3 contains 14 residues. Germline-derived CDR1 and CDR2 are MNHEY and SMNVEV (reference sequence). With 5 bases clipped from V and 5 bases from J, the junction kept 7 bases outside the gene matches. Note on this clone: Its antigen is as yet unknown.

This clonotype originated in an adult with an advanced solid tumor such as melanoma, head and neck, liver or kidney cancer. The V call is TRBV27, the J call TRBJ2-5; TRBD2 matches at 8 bases. The source material was CD4+ or CD8+ T cells sorted from blood, sampled in a trial of the OX40 agonist ivuxolimab. CDR3 residues: CASSNLAGWETQYF. Written as DNA, the CDR3 is TGTGCCAGCAGTAACCTAGCGGGTTGGGAGACCCAGTACTTC.